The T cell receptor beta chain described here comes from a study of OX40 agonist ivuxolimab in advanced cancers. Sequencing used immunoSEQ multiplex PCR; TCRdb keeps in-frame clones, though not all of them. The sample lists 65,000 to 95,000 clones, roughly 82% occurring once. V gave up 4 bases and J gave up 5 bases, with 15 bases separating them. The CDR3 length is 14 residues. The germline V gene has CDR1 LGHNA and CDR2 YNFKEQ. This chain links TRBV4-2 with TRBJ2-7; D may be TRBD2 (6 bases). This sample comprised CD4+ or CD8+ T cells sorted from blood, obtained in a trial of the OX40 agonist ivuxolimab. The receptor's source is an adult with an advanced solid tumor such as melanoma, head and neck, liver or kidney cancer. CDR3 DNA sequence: TGTGCCAGCAGCCCCGGGGGTGAGCTCGACGAGCAGTACTTC. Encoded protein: CASSPGGELDEQYF.